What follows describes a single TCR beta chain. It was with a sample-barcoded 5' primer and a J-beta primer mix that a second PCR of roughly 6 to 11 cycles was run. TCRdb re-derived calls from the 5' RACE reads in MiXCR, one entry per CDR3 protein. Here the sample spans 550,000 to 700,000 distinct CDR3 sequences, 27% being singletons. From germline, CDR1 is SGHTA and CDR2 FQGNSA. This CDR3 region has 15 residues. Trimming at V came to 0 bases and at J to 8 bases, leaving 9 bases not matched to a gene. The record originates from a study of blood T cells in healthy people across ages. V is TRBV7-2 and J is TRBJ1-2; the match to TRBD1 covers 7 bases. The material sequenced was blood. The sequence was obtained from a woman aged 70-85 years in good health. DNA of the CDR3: TGTGCCAGCAGCTTAGCAGGAGGGGGCTCGGGGGGCTACACCTTC. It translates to CASSLAGGGSGGYTF.